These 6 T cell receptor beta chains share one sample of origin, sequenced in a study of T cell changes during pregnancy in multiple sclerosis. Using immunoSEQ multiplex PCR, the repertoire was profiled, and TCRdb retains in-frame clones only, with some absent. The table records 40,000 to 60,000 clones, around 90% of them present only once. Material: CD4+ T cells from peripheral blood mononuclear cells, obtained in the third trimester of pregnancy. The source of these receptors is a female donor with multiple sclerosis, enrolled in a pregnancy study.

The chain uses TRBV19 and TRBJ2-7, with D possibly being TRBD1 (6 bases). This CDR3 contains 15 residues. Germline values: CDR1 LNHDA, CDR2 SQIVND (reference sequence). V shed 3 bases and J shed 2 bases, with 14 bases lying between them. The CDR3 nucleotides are TGTGCCAGTAGTATTGCAGGGGTTGGAGCCTACGAGCAGTACTTC. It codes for CASSIAGVGAYEQYF.

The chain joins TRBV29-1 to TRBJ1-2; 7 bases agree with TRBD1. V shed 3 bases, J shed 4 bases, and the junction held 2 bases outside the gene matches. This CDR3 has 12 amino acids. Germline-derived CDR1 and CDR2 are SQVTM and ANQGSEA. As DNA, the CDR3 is TGCAGCGTTGAGGGACAGACCTATGGCTACACCTTC. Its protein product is CSVEGQTYGYTF.

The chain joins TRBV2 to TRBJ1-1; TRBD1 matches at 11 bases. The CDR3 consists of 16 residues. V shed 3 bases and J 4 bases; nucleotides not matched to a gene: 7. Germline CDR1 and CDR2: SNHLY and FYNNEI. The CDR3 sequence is CASSDPGQGVSTEAFF. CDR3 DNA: TGTGCCAGCAGTGACCCGGGACAGGGGGTCTCCACTGAAGCTTTCTTT.

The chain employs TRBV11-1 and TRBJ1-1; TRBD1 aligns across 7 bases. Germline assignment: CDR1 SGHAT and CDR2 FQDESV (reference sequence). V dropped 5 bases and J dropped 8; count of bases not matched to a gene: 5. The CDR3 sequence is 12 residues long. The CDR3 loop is CASSQGGAEAFF. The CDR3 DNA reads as TGTGCCAGCAGCCAGGGGGGCGCAGAAGCTTTCTTT.

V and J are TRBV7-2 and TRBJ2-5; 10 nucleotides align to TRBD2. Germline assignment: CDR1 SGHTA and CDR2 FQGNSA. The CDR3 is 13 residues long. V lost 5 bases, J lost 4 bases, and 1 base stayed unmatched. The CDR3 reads CASSPSGGETQYF. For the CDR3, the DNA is TGTGCCAGCAGCCCTAGCGGGGGAGAGACCCAGTACTTC.

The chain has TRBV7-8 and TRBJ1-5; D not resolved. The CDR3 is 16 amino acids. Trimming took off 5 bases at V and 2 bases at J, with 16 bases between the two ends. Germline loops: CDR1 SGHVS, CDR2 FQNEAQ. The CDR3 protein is CASSPGRRDGNQPQHF. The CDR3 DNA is TGTGCCAGCAGCCCCGGGCGGCGGGATGGCAATCAGCCCCAGCATTTT.